This entry features one TCR beta chain sequence. Its target is not known. Unique molecular identifiers were built into the TCR beta cDNA libraries. TCRdb itself ran the PCR reads through MiXCR, one entry per CDR3 protein. The profile shows under 900,000 distinct CDR3 sequences, roughly 58% of them singletons. This sample stems from a study of post-analysis software for immune sequencing data. General study points: Controls had lower frequencies than patients of four or five TRBV segments, which included TRBV5-6, TRBV5-1 and TRBV20-1. When compared against controls, multiple sclerosis patients showed significantly lower normalized Chao1 diversity.

Germline CDR1 MNHEY, CDR2 SVGEGT. This CDR3 contains 15 residues. Source material: blood. This TCR derives from a girl aged 5-17 years with multiple sclerosis. V is TRBV6-2 or TRBV6-3 and J is TRBJ2-5; TRBD2 is a possible D gene (5 bases). The end of the DNA fits TRBJ2-7 better, so the J call may be wrong. This chain's CDR3 is CASSRSGDPIYEQYF. The CDR3 bases are TGTGCCAGCAGTAGGAGCGGAGACCCCATTTACGAGCAGTACTTC.